The sequence of this T cell receptor beta chain was determined in a study of beta chain features in type 1 diabetes. Study information: Patients did not differ from healthy donors in age, gender or cell yield. General study findings and limits: All four CD4+ subsets of Type 1 diabetes patients contained TCRB CDR3s that were moderately but significantly shorter. When cDNA is sequenced, cells with high TCR expression could be over-represented. Naive, central memory and Treg TCRB repertoires appeared more alike in patients than in healthy donors.

Concerning this clone itself: Its antigen is unknown.

Sequencing targeted expressed TCRB transcripts, as all isolated RNA had been reverse transcribed. Clones were read by immunoSEQ multiplex PCR, and TCRdb kept only the in-frame ones, dropping some. The sample lists 310,000 or so clones, over 7% occurring once. Germline V gene lookup returns CDR1 MNHEY and CDR2 SMNVEV (reference sequence). The CDR3 is made up of 16 amino acids. After removal of 5 bases from V and 2 bases from J, the junction contained 9 bases not matched to a gene. Purity above 95% was achieved in all sorted populations. The TCR originated in a man aged 25-45 years with type 1 diabetes. V gene TRBV27 combines with J gene TRBJ1-1; 9 bases line up with TRBD1. Sequences were obtained from central memory CD4+ T cells from blood. The CDR3 bases are TGTGCCAGCAGTCATCAACAGGGGGCGGGAAACACTGAAGCTTTCTTT. It encodes CASSHQQGAGNTEAFF.